This passage covers 24 T cell receptor beta chains from one sample sequenced in a study of OX40 agonist ivuxolimab in advanced cancers. Assay: immunoSEQ multiplex PCR; the TCRdb copy retains only in-frame clones and omits some. The sample carries about 48,000 clones, 85% to 95% recorded once. This sample comprised CD4+ or CD8+ T cells sorted from blood, obtained in a trial of the OX40 agonist ivuxolimab. These receptors all come from an adult with an advanced solid tumor such as melanoma, head and neck, liver or kidney cancer.

Turning to this clone: The junction departs from the called germline gene at one end, perhaps through a read error. The chain combines TRBV6-6 with TRBJ2-6, with 9 bases aligning to TRBD1. This CDR3 is 15 amino acids long. Germline V CDR1 and CDR2: MNHNY, SVGAGI (reference sequence). CDR3 region: CDDRGGLSGANVLTF. Written as DNA, the CDR3 is TGCGACGACAGGGGGGGTCTCTCTGGGGCCAACGTCCTGACTTTC.

The count of this clone is one. This chain uses TRBV10-3 with TRBJ1-1; D possibly corresponds to TRBD1 (6 bases). CDR3 length: 13 amino acids. CDR1 and CDR2 from the germline V gene are ENHRY and SYGVKD. Deletions cut 5 bases from V and 1 base from J, with 8 bases between. The CDR3 DNA reads TGTGCCATCAGTAAGACAGGGAACACTGAAGCTTTCTTT. This encodes CAISKTGNTEAFF.

The rearrangement joins TRBV7-9 to TRBJ2-1; TRBD1 aligns across 9 bases. CDR1 and CDR2 (germline): SEHNR, FQNEAQ (reference sequence). Unmatched junction bases numbered 5, after V lost 6 bases and J lost 8 bases. The CDR3 is made up of 13 amino acids. The CDR3 region is CASRGTGFDEQFF. CDR3 nucleotides: TGTGCCAGCAGAGGGACAGGGTTCGATGAGCAGTTCTTC.

The genes are TRBV11-2 and TRBJ2-5; perhaps D is TRBD1 or TRBD2 (5 bases each). Germline-derived CDR1 and CDR2 are SGHAT and FQNNGV. This CDR3 spans 15 amino acids. Trimming stripped 4 bases from V and 7 bases from J, with 19 bases between. CDR3 DNA sequence: TGTGCCAGCAGCTCCCTTAGTATGGGGGTCGGGACCCAGTACTTC. This translates into CASSSLSMGVGTQYF.

This chain joins TRBV27 and TRBJ1-5; 8 positions match TRBD1. CDR1 is MNHEY and CDR2 is SMNVEV in the germline V gene (reference sequence). The ends lost 5 bases at V and 5 bases at J; junction bases unmatched: 8. The CDR3 runs to 15 residues. The CDR3, as DNA: TGTGCCAGCAGTCCACATACAGGGGGGGATCAGCCCCAGCATTTT. It translates to CASSPHTGGDQPQHF.

The count of this clone is one. The rearrangement links TRBV11-3 to TRBJ2-1; D is possibly TRBD1 (5 bases). V was pared by 4 bases and J by 8 bases, with 6 bases between. This CDR3 contains 11 residues. CDR1 is SGHNT, CDR2 YENEEA, per germline. The CDR3 spells CASSSGYEQFF. Written as DNA, the CDR3 is TGTGCCAGCAGCTCAGGGTATGAGCAGTTCTTC.

V and J are TRBV30 and TRBJ1-6; 9 bases are shared with TRBD1. V was pared by 2 bases and J by 13 bases, with 6 bases of the junction left unmatched. The CDR3 spans 13 residues. Per the germline V gene, CDR1 is GTSNPN and CDR2 is SVGIG (reference sequence). The CDR3 loop is CAWSMGQGGPLHF. CDR3 sequence (DNA): TGTGCCTGGAGTATGGGACAGGGTGGGCCCCTCCACTTT. Supplemented by reference TRBV30 and TRBJ1-6, the full variable domain reads SQTIHQWPATLVQPVGSPLSLECTVEGTSNPNLYWYRQAAGRGLQLLFYSVGIGQISSEVPQNLSASRPQDRQFILSSKKLLLSDSGFYLCAWSMGQGGPLHFGNGTRLTVT.

The chain links TRBV5-1 to TRBJ2-5; TRBD1 is a possible D gene (6 bases). The CDR3 runs 13 residues. Germline CDR1 SGHRS, CDR2 YFSETQ. The V gene lost 0 bases and the J gene lost 5 bases, with 8 bases spanning the gap. DNA for the CDR3: TGCGCCAGCAGCTTGGGGGGGCGGGAGACCCAGTACTTC. Protein: CASSLGGRETQYF.

The chain joins TRBV5-1 to TRBJ2-1, with D perhaps TRBD1 (6 bases). CDR3 length: 15 amino acids. Germline lookup yields CDR1 SGHRS and CDR2 YFSETQ. Trimming removed 0 bases at V and 8 bases at J, with 15 bases between. In DNA, the CDR3 is TGCGCCAGCAGCTTGGAGGGAAGAGAGGGGGATGAGCAGTTCTTC. Residues: CASSLEGREGDEQFF. Full variable domain (remainder filled in from reference TRBV5-1 and TRBJ2-1): KAGVTQTPRYLIKTRGQQVTLSCSPISGHRSVSWYQQTPGQGLQFLFEYFSETQRNKGNFPGRFSGRQFSNSRSEMNVSTLELGDSALYLCASSLEGREGDEQFFGPGTRLTVL.

J is TRBJ2-1 and V is TRBV27, with 8 positions matching TRBD2. The germline CDR1 and CDR2 sequences are MNHEY and SMNVEV (reference sequence). Trimming at V came to 6 bases and at J to 4 bases, leaving 5 bases not matched to a gene. This CDR3 has 14 amino acids. The CDR3 nucleotides read TGTGCCAGCAGGAGCGGGGGTCGGTACAATGAGCAGTTCTTC. Residues: CASRSGGRYNEQFF.

The rearrangement links TRBV4-1 to TRBJ1-1, with a possible D match to TRBD1 (5 bases). The CDR3 loop spans 14 amino acids. Germline assignment: CDR1 MGHRA and CDR2 YSYEKL. V was shortened by 0 bases and J by 5 bases, with 10 bases between the two germline ends. In DNA form, the CDR3 reads TGCGCCAGCAGCCAAGATTCGCGGGGGACTGAAGCTTTCTTT. It codes for CASSQDSRGTEAFF.

The chain has TRBV9 and TRBJ1-1; D ambiguous. V was cut by 4 bases and J by 5 bases, with 18 bases left in between. Germline lookup yields CDR1 SGDLS and CDR2 YYNGEE. The CDR3 has 15 amino acids. The DNA of the CDR3 is TGTGCCAGCAGCCCTTTTCGAGAGGCGCGGACTGAAGCTTTCTTT. It is translated as CASSPFREARTEAFF.

The chain links TRBV27 to TRBJ2-1; TRBD2 aligns across 9 bases. CDR1 is MNHEY, CDR2 SMNVEV, per germline (reference sequence). V dropped 8 bases and J dropped 8; count of bases not matched to a gene: 10. The CDR3 is 14 residues long. The CDR3: CASAYSGGTDEQFF. CDR3 sequence (DNA): TGTGCCAGCGCCTACAGCGGGGGGACGGATGAGCAGTTCTTC.

The chain employs TRBV5-8 and TRBJ2-7; D gene uncertain. CDR1 is SGHTS, CDR2 YDEGEE, per germline. Trimming took 1 base from V and 4 from J, leaving 9 bases between them. This CDR3 is built from 13 residues. For the CDR3, the DNA is TGTGCCAGCAGCTTGTTGGGGAAGTACGAGCAGTACGTC. Amino acid sequence: CASSLLGKYEQYV.

Turning to this clone: Its ends do not fully match the called genes, so a read error is possible. This chain connects TRBV9 to TRBJ2-7; perhaps D is TRBD1 or TRBD2 (6 bases each). From germline, CDR1 is SGDLS and CDR2 YYNGEE. This CDR3 is built from 13 residues. Written as DNA, the CDR3 is TGTGTCAGCAGCGGGCGGGACATTTACGAGCAGTACTTC. Amino acid sequence: CVSSGRDIYEQYF.

The V and J genes are TRBV2 and TRBJ2-7; a weak D match, TRBD2 (5 bases). The germline CDR1 and CDR2 sequences are SNHLY and FYNNEI. The CDR3 is 15 amino acids. Between the trimmed V and J ends, which lost 0 bases and 2 bases, there was a span of 11 bases. This CDR3 is CASSEASGFTYEQYF. In DNA form, the CDR3 reads TGTGCCAGCAGTGAAGCGTCGGGGTTCACCTACGAGCAGTACTTC. Filled out from reference TRBV2 and TRBJ2-7, the complete variable domain reads EPEVTQTPSHQVTQMGQEVILRCVPISNHLYFYWYRQILGQKVEFLVSFYNNEISEKSEIFDDQFSVERPDGSNFTLKIRSTKLEDSAMYFCASSEASGFTYEQYFGPGTRLTVT.

The rearrangement uses TRBV6-5 and TRBJ2-7, with D possibly being TRBD1 or TRBD2 (6 bases each). Germline V gives CDR1 MNHEY, CDR2 SVGAGI. V was pared by 2 bases and J by 0 bases, with 14 bases between. This CDR3 contains 16 residues. CDR3 amino acids: CASSYGGRYSSYEQYF. The CDR3 DNA sequence: TGTGCCAGCAGTTACGGGGGGCGGTACAGCTCCTACGAGCAGTACTTC.

The chain has TRBV28 and TRBJ2-3; 11 nucleotides agree with TRBD2. This CDR3 spans 16 amino acids. Germline lookup yields CDR1 MDHEN and CDR2 SYDVKM. Unmatched junction bases numbered 6, after V lost 3 bases and J lost 4 bases. The CDR3 DNA sequence: TGTGCCAGCAGTTTCTTAGCGGGGGGGCCCCCAGATACGCAGTATTTT. This gives the protein CASSFLAGGPPDTQYF.

J is TRBJ2-5 and V is TRBV6-5; D may be TRBD1 or TRBD2 (6 bases each). CDR1 and CDR2 from the germline V gene are MNHEY and SVGAGI. The ends were cut back, 5 bases at V and 1 base at J, with 14 bases in the middle. This CDR3 has 15 amino acids. The CDR3 DNA follows: TGTGCCAGCAGTAATAAAGGGGGGACCCAAGAGACCCAGTACTTC. Translating it yields CASSNKGGTQETQYF.

V gene TRBV28 combines with J gene TRBJ1-2, with 9 bases that match TRBD1. The CDR3 spans 16 residues. The ends lost 5 bases at V and 8 bases at J; junction bases unmatched: 15. Germline V lookup: CDR1 MDHEN, CDR2 SYDVKM. DNA of the CDR3: TGTGCCAGCAGTCCTCAGCCGGGACAGGGAATGTGGGGCTACACCTTC. The encoded protein is CASSPQPGQGMWGYTF.

J is TRBJ2-7 and V is TRBV7-6; D is undetermined. The CDR3 length is 16 residues. Germline CDR1 SGHVS, CDR2 FNYEAQ. With 1 base removed from V and 2 bases from J, the gap between germline ends came to 15 bases. The CDR3 sequence is CASSLEHSPQPYEQYF. The CDR3, as DNA: TGTGCCAGCAGCTTAGAACATTCACCCCAGCCCTACGAGCAGTACTTC.

The chain links TRBV19 to TRBJ1-1; D is possibly TRBD1 (6 bases). V lost 4 bases and J lost 1, with 13 bases in between. The CDR3 has 15 amino acids. The germline V gene encodes CDR1 LNHDA and CDR2 SQIVND (reference sequence). The CDR3 coding sequence is TGTGCCAGTAGTAAAGCGGGGGGGCCGAACACTGAAGCTTTCTTT. This codes for CASSKAGGPNTEAFF.

The chain combines TRBV7-8 with TRBJ2-2, with D tentatively TRBD1 (5 bases). V was trimmed by 5 bases and J by 3 bases, leaving 16 bases between them. Germline V gene sequence: CDR1 SGHVS, CDR2 FQNEAQ. CDR3 length: 16 amino acids. The CDR3 spells CASSLKQGIYTGELFF. The CDR3 nucleotides read TGTGCCAGCAGCCTAAAGCAGGGAATTTACACCGGGGAGCTGTTTTTT.

The genes are TRBV2 and TRBJ2-3; 11 bases match TRBD2. V was clipped by 3 bases and J by 1 base; unmatched bases: 3. The germline CDR1 and CDR2 sequences are SNHLY and FYNNEI. The CDR3 runs to 16 residues. The CDR3 spells CASSERLAGRTDTQYF. For the CDR3, the DNA is TGTGCCAGCAGTGAGCGACTAGCGGGGCGCACAGATACGCAGTATTTT.